This TCR beta chain derives from a study of shared clonotypes between healthy human individuals. Study context: Each donor's CD4 naive and CD4 memory cells filled three plates apiece, CD8 naive two, and CD8 memory one.

The naive CD8 population came from CD45RO-negative cells selected for CCR7, without terminally differentiated effector memory CD45RA+ cells. Each donor was a Caucasian adult residing in Nashville, Tennessee. CDR1 and CDR2 (germline): MNHEY, SMNVEV (reference sequence). Trimming shortened V by 1 base and J by 1 base, and 7 bases separated the two germline ends. This CDR3 is 14 amino acids long. The assay was immunoSEQ multiplex PCR, and TCRdb's table has in-frame clones only and misses some. This repertoire shows roughly 550,000 clones, around 95% found once; its top ten account for less than 0.13%. Details on this clone: Its target is unknown.

General study findings and limits: The sharing of 4.5% to 6.5% of naive CD4 clonotypes was seen across a handful of donors.

This TCR was sampled from a woman aged 30 to 39 in good health. This chain uses TRBV27 with TRBJ1-1; D gene ambiguous. The sequencing input was naive CD8+ T cells sorted from blood. In nucleotides, the CDR3 is TGTGCCAGCAGTTTATACGAGGCGAACACTGAAGCTTTCTTT. Its translation is CASSLYEANTEAFF.